This T cell receptor (beta chain) was recovered during a study of control samples from healthy donors and cancer patients. Only in-frame clones appear in the TCRdb table, and some are missing; sequencing was by immunoSEQ multiplex PCR. The sample contains around 120,000 clones, around nine tenths of which appear only once. The CDR3 is 14 residues long. Trimming removed 1 base from V and 10 bases from J, with 14 bases in between. Germline CDR1 is SGHAT and CDR2 is FQNNGV. This TCR was sampled from a woman aged 70 to 79 in good health. The gene calls are TRBV11-2 and TRBJ2-1, with a weak D call TRBD1 (5 bases). Specimen: blood. The CDR3 spells CASSLVQGRGEQFF. CDR3 DNA sequence: TGTGCCAGCAGCTTAGTCCAGGGTAGGGGAGAGCAGTTCTTC. Full variable domain (missing parts from reference TRBV11-2 and TRBJ2-1): EAGVAQSPRYKIIEKRQSVAFWCNPISGHATLYWYQQILGQGPKLLIQFQNNGVVDDSQLPKDRFSAERLKGVDSTLKIQPAKLEDSAVYLCASSLVQGRGEQFFGPGTRLTVL.